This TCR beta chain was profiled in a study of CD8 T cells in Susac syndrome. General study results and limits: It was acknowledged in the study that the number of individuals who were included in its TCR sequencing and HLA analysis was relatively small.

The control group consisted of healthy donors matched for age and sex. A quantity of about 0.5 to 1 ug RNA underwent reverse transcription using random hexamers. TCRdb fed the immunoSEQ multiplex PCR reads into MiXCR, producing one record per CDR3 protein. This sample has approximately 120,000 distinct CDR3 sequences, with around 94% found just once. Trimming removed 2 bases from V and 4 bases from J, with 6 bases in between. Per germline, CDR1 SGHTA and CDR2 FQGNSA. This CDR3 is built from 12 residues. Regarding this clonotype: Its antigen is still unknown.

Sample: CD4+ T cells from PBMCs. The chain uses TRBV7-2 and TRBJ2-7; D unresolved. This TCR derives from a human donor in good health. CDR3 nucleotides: TGTGCCAGCAGCTTAAGGTGGTACGAGCAGTACTTC. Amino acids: CASSLRWYEQYF.